These 28 T cell receptor beta chains share one sample of origin, sequenced in a study of T-cell reconstitution after alpha-beta-depleted transplantation in children. Researchers prepared the TCRbeta library using unique molecular identifiers, the study reports. TCRdb used MiXCR to reprocess the PCR reads, holding one entry per CDR3 protein. This table has fewer than 700,000 distinct CDR3 sequences, approximately 22% appearing once. Specimen: PBMCs, mostly from graft donor cells, collected 360 days after TCRalphabeta/CD19-depleted stem cell transplant. These receptors originate from a boy in the first two years of life who had a stem cell transplant for acute myeloid leukemia, so the T cells may come from the graft donor.

This clonotype was observed a handful of times. V gene TRBV4-3 combines with J gene TRBJ2-1, with D perhaps TRBD1 or TRBD2 (5 bases each). The CDR3 is 16 amino acids. Germline CDR1 reads LGHNA; CDR2 reads YSLEER. The V and J ends lost 0 bases and 3 bases respectively, with 12 bases between them. CDR3: CASSQDFGTIYNEQFF. The CDR3 nucleotides read TGCGCCAGCAGCCAAGATTTCGGGACCATCTACAATGAGCAGTTCTTC.

Ten or more counts support this clonotype. The rearrangement joins TRBV12-3 or TRBV12-4 to TRBJ1-5; D call uncertain. V shed 5 bases and J shed 8 bases, with 10 bases lying between them. The CDR3 is 12 residues long. CDR3 loop: CASSDASKPQHF. The CDR3 bases are TGTGCCAGCAGTGACGCCAGCAAGCCCCAGCATTTT.

The chain joins TRBV29-1 to TRBJ1-1, with D perhaps matching TRBD1 (5 bases). This CDR3 comprises 14 residues. CDR1 is SQVTM, CDR2 ANQGSEA, per germline. V was pared by 6 bases and J by 4 bases, with 18 bases between. CDR3 amino acids: CSVGRQHSGTEAFF. CDR3 DNA sequence: TGCAGCGTCGGGCGACAGCACTCGGGCACTGAAGCTTTCTTT.

The sample holds a few counts of this clonotype. The J gene is TRBJ2-1, the V gene TRBV6-6, with D unresolved. Germline CDR1 reads MNHNY; CDR2 reads SVGAGI (reference sequence). This CDR3 has 13 residues. V lost 0 bases and J 4 bases, leaving 4 bases between the germline ends. CDR3 DNA: TGTGCCAGCAGTTACTCGAATTACAATGAGCAGTTCTTC. Its translation: CASSYSNYNEQFF.

The genes are TRBV7-2 and TRBJ1-2, with a possible D match to TRBD1 (5 bases). Germline V gene data show CDR1 as SGHTA and CDR2 as FQGNSA. The V gene lost 0 bases and the J gene lost 4 bases, with 18 bases spanning the gap. The CDR3 has 17 residues. The CDR3: CASSLAFKTGEGYGYTF. The CDR3 bases are TGTGCCAGCAGCTTAGCGTTTAAAACAGGCGAGGGCTATGGCTACACCTTC.

CDR3 sequence reads: CASSFSMGRGDYNEQFF. The CDR3 DNA reads TGTGCCAGCAGTTTTTCAATGGGTCGTGGCGACTACAATGAGCAGTTCTTC. The chain has TRBV12-3 or TRBV12-4 and TRBJ2-1; D is uncertain. V was trimmed by 3 bases and J by 3 bases, leaving 18 bases between them. The CDR3 is 17 amino acids.

V and J are TRBV7-2 and TRBJ2-1; no definite D call. The length of the CDR3 is 12 residues. Germline CDR1 and CDR2: SGHTA and FQGNSA. Between the trimmed V and J ends, which lost 4 bases and 9 bases, there was a span of 10 bases. CDR3 sequence (DNA): TGTGCCAGCAGCTCCTTCATGGGTGAGCAGTTCTTC. Translation: CASSSFMGEQFF.

This chain joins TRBV5-1 and TRBJ2-1; possibly TRBD1 for D (5 bases). Germline loops: CDR1 SGHRS, CDR2 YFSETQ. The CDR3 covers 17 residues. V was clipped by 0 bases and J by 7 bases, with 20 bases between them. The CDR3 reads CASSLAQGRVDWNEQFF. The CDR3 DNA is TGCGCCAGCAGCTTGGCCCAAGGCAGGGTAGATTGGAATGAGCAGTTCTTC.

This clonotype was counted a few times. V usage is TRBV5-6 and J usage is TRBJ2-7; 7 bases match TRBD2. J was trimmed by 3 bases and V by 0 bases; bases with no gene match: 3. The CDR3 length is 14 residues. The germline CDR1 and CDR2 sequences are SGHDT and YYEEEE. CDR3 residues: CASSLGLAVYEQYF. The DNA of the CDR3 is TGTGCCAGCAGCTTGGGGCTAGCGGTCTACGAGCAGTACTTC.

This chain connects TRBV7-9 to TRBJ1-2; D is perhaps TRBD1 (6 bases). Germline lookup yields CDR1 SEHNR and CDR2 FQNEAQ (reference sequence). V was shortened by 6 bases and J by 4 bases, with 18 bases between the two germline ends. This CDR3 has 15 amino acids. CDR3 sequence: CASSSPVGQSYGYTF. The CDR3 nucleotides read TGTGCCAGCAGTTCCCCAGTTGGACAGTCCTATGGCTACACCTTC.

The sample holds many counts of this clonotype. The chain has TRBV7-8 and TRBJ2-7; tentative D call: TRBD2 (5 bases). In germline, CDR1 is SGHVS, CDR2 FQNEAQ. This CDR3 is built from 13 residues. V was clipped by 6 bases and J by 4 bases, with 13 bases between them. The CDR3 sequence: CASSLSRRYEQYV. CDR3 nucleotide sequence: TGTGCCAGCAGTTTAAGTCGGAGGTACGAGCAGTACGTC.

The chain recombines TRBV25-1 with TRBJ2-2, with a possible D match to TRBD1 (6 bases). CDR3 length: 15 residues. Per the germline V gene, CDR1 is MGHDK and CDR2 is SYGVNS. V was cut by 3 bases and J by 1 base, with 9 bases left in between. The CDR3 spells CASSDHRVNTGELFF. For the CDR3, the DNA is TGTGCCAGCAGTGACCACAGGGTGAACACCGGGGAGCTGTTTTTT. Filled out from reference TRBV25-1 and TRBJ2-2, the complete variable domain reads EADIYQTPRYLVIGTGKKITLECSQTMGHDKMYWYQQDPGMELHLIHYSYGVNSTEKGDLSSESTVSRIRTEHFPLTLESARPSHTSQYLCASSDHRVNTGELFFGEGSRLTVL.

This clonotype was picked up many times. The chain couples TRBV20-1 to TRBJ1-1; 7 nucleotides match TRBD1. Per the germline V gene, CDR1 is DFQATT and CDR2 is SNEGSKA (reference sequence). The CDR3 covers 12 residues. Germline trimming cut 5 bases from V and 8 bases from J; bases unmatched to any gene: 8. CDR3: CSADRQGREAFF. In DNA form, the CDR3 reads TGCAGTGCTGACCGACAGGGCAGGGAAGCTTTCTTT.

This clonotype was detected ten times or more. The gene calls are TRBV27 and TRBJ2-5, with a weak D call TRBD2 (6 bases). The germline gives CDR1 MNHEY, CDR2 SMNVEV (reference sequence). CDR3 size: 14 residues. V was clipped by 2 bases and J by 3 bases, with 10 bases between them. This chain's CDR3 is CASSLGTEEETQYF. Here the CDR3 DNA reads TGTGCCAGCAGTTTAGGGACTGAAGAAGAGACCCAGTACTTC.

This clonotype showed up just a few times. The genes are TRBV28 and TRBJ2-1; possibly TRBD1 or TRBD2 for D (6 bases each). Germline V lookup: CDR1 MDHEN, CDR2 SYDVKM. V was clipped by 8 bases and J by 5 bases, with 19 bases between them. This CDR3 has 15 amino acids. CDR3 DNA: TGTGCCAGCCGACTGGGGGGCCATCAACACAATGAGCAGTTCTTC. This gives the protein CASRLGGHQHNEQFF.

This clonotype was seen only a few times. The chain combines TRBV20-1 with TRBJ1-4, with D perhaps TRBD1 (5 bases). This CDR3 spans 15 amino acids. V lost 0 bases to trimming and J lost 3 bases, with 11 bases between them. In germline, CDR1 is DFQATT, CDR2 SNEGSKA (reference sequence). The CDR3 bases are TGCAGTGCTAGAGATTCGGGGCTACCTAATGAAAAACTGTTTTTT. Translated: CSARDSGLPNEKLFF.

This clonotype was seen many times. The V gene is TRBV20-1, the J gene TRBJ2-7, with TRBD1 matching over 12 bases. Germline V lookup: CDR1 DFQATT, CDR2 SNEGSKA (reference sequence). V trimming: 6 bases; J trimming: 5 bases; junction bases outside the gene matches: 11. There are 15 residues in the CDR3. CDR3 in DNA: TGCAGTGCCCAACCCACCGGGACAGGGGGCAACGAGCAGTACGTC. Amino acids: CSAQPTGTGGNEQYV.

The chain carries TRBV7-2 and TRBJ2-7, with a tentative D call TRBD2 (6 bases). Per the germline V gene, CDR1 is SGHTA and CDR2 is FQGNSA. The ends were cut back, 1 base at V and 6 bases at J, with 13 bases in the middle. CDR3 length: 14 residues. The CDR3 DNA reads as TGTGCCAGCAGCTTAGACGGGGCGACTAGCGAGCAGTACTTC. Translation gives CASSLDGATSEQYF.

The rearrangement joins TRBV7-2 to TRBJ2-1; TRBD2 agrees at 10 bases. V shed 2 bases, J shed 4 bases, and the junction held 5 bases outside the gene matches. Per the germline V gene, CDR1 is SGHTA and CDR2 is FQGNSA. This CDR3 comprises 16 residues. The CDR3 bases are TGTGCCAGCAGCTTACTAGCGGGGGACACTTACAATGAGCAGTTCTTC. Protein product: CASSLLAGDTYNEQFF.

The chain recombines TRBV6-1 with TRBJ2-7; D remains unclear. The CDR3 has 16 amino acids. Trimming shortened V by 5 bases and J by 2 bases, and 19 bases separated the two germline ends. Germline V gene lookup returns CDR1 MNHNS and CDR2 SASEGT. CDR3 DNA sequence: TGTGCCAGCAGTCCCTTGGGTTTGTGGAGACCCTACGAGCAGTACGTC. It translates to CASSPLGLWRPYEQYV.

This clonotype was picked up a small number of times. V gene TRBV12-3 or TRBV12-4 combines with J gene TRBJ1-2; TRBD1 matches 7 bases. V shed 3 bases, J shed 4 bases, and the junction held 8 bases outside the gene matches. CDR3 size: 15 residues. This chain's CDR3 is CASSLGDSGSYGYTF. CDR3 in DNA: TGTGCCAGCAGTTTGGGGGACAGCGGCTCCTATGGCTACACCTTC.

This clonotype showed up just a few times. The gene calls are TRBV4-1 and TRBJ2-2, with TRBD2 matching 10 bases. Trimming took 6 bases from V and 2 from J; bases not matched to a gene: 9. The germline V gene has CDR1 MGHRA and CDR2 YSYEKL. The CDR3 consists of 17 residues. In DNA, the CDR3 is TGCGCCAGCAGAACTAGCGGGGCCCTTCGTAACACCGGGGAGCTGTTTTTT. Translated: CASRTSGALRNTGELFF.

This clonotype appeared a few times. The chain recombines TRBV20-1 with TRBJ2-1, with 10 bases that match TRBD2. This CDR3 is 16 amino acids long. In germline, CDR1 is DFQATT, CDR2 SNEGSKA (reference sequence). V lost 1 base and J lost 6; bases outside the gene matches: 9. CDR3 sequence reads: CSARGYTSGARNEQFF. The CDR3 nucleotides are TGCAGTGCTAGAGGGTACACTAGCGGGGCCCGCAATGAGCAGTTCTTC.

This clonotype came up a few times. The chain joins TRBV29-1 to TRBJ2-5; the D gene could be TRBD1 or TRBD2 (5 bases each). The germline V gene encodes CDR1 SQVTM and CDR2 ANQGSEA. This CDR3 is 18 amino acids long. V lost 7 bases, J lost 0 bases, and 27 bases lay in between. The CDR3 loop reads CSGVGFPKTGTYQETQYF. The CDR3 DNA sequence: TGCAGCGGGGTTGGGTTCCCCAAAACCGGGACGTACCAAGAGACCCAGTACTTC.

This clonotype was detected only a few times. The chain combines TRBV29-1 with TRBJ2-1; 13 nucleotides match TRBD2. J was trimmed by 5 bases and V by 6 bases; bases with no gene match: 4. The germline V gene encodes CDR1 SQVTM and CDR2 ANQGSEA. This CDR3 region has 14 residues. CDR3 nucleotides: TGCAGCGTAAGACTAGCGGGGGGCAACAATGAGCAGTTCTTC. This translates into CSVRLAGGNNEQFF.

This clonotype has at least ten counts. The J gene is TRBJ2-7, the V gene TRBV6-5, with TRBD2 as a possible D gene (6 bases). Trimming pared 2 bases from V and 2 bases from J, leaving 10 bases between. The CDR3 sequence is 14 residues long. Germline V gene lookup returns CDR1 MNHEY and CDR2 SVGAGI. CDR3 amino acids: CASSYRRAAYEQYF. The CDR3 DNA sequence: TGTGCCAGCAGTTACCGGAGGGCCGCCTACGAGCAGTACTTC.

This clonotype was seen a handful of times. This chain uses TRBV7-2 with TRBJ2-3; tentative D call: TRBD1 (6 bases). The CDR3 is made up of 14 amino acids. Germline CDR1 SGHTA, CDR2 FQGNSA. V dropped 4 bases and J dropped 5 bases, with 13 bases sitting between them. The CDR3 loop is CASSSEGVRDTQYF. The CDR3 nucleotides are TGTGCCAGCAGCTCTGAGGGGGTTAGAGATACGCAGTATTTT. The whole variable domain, filled in from reference TRBV7-2 and TRBJ2-3, reads GAGVSQSPSNKVTEKGKDVELRCDPISGHTALYWYRQSLGQGLEFLIYFQGNSAPDKSGLPSDRFSAERTGGSVSTLTIQRTQQEDSAVYLCASSSEGVRDTQYFGPGTRLTVL.

This clonotype was observed many times. The genes are TRBV5-1 and TRBJ2-1; 8 bases agree with TRBD1. This CDR3 region has 15 residues. CDR1 and CDR2 from the germline V gene are SGHRS and YFSETQ. Germline trimming cut 7 bases from V and 9 bases from J; bases unmatched to any gene: 15. CDR3 coding DNA: TGCGCCAGCGGACAGGGAGATATCCCTACATCTGAGCAGTTCTTC. It encodes CASGQGDIPTSEQFF.